The 10 T cell receptor beta chains below come from one sample, sequenced in a study of OX40 agonist ivuxolimab in advanced cancers. Measured with immunoSEQ multiplex PCR; TCRdb has only the in-frame clones, and not every one. The table has roughly 87,000 clones, roughly 88% seen once. Sequenced here: CD4+ or CD8+ T cells sorted from blood, sampled in a trial of the OX40 agonist ivuxolimab. These receptors were collected from an adult with an advanced solid tumor such as melanoma, head and neck, liver or kidney cancer.

Only one count was recorded for this clone. The chain is built from TRBV30 and TRBJ2-3; the D is unclear. Per germline, CDR1 GTSNPN and CDR2 SVGIG (reference sequence). The CDR3 has 12 amino acids. The V and J ends lost 0 bases and 4 bases respectively, with 5 bases between them. CDR3 loop: CAWSVGSDTQYF. Written as DNA, the CDR3 is TGTGCCTGGAGTGTAGGGTCAGATACGCAGTATTTT.

The chain is built from TRBV5-1 and TRBJ2-7; 8 bases map to TRBD2. The CDR3 is 14 residues long. After removal of 1 base from V and 0 bases from J, the junction contained 0 bases not matched to a gene. Per the germline V gene, CDR1 is SGHRS and CDR2 is YFSETQ. DNA of the CDR3: TGCGCCAGCAGCTTGAGCGGGAGCTCCTACGAGCAGTACTTC. As protein: CASSLSGSSYEQYF.

CDR3 in DNA: TGTGCCAGTACGGACAACTATGGCTACACCTTC. It translates to CASTDNYGYTF. This chain uses TRBV19 with TRBJ1-2; D is unclear. Germline V CDR1 and CDR2: LNHDA, SQIVND (reference sequence). The CDR3 sequence is 11 residues long. V was pared by 7 bases and J by 2 bases, with 5 bases between.

This chain joins TRBV2 and TRBJ2-3; D ambiguous. The germline V gene has CDR1 SNHLY and CDR2 FYNNEI. Trimming removed 4 bases from V and 3 bases from J, with 8 bases in between. CDR3 length: 13 amino acids. In DNA form, the CDR3 reads TGTGCCAGCAGTGCCCGACTTACAGATACGCAGTATTTT. This sequence encodes CASSARLTDTQYF. The variable domain in full, completed from reference TRBV2 and TRBJ2-3, reads EPEVTQTPSHQVTQMGQEVILRCVPISNHLYFYWYRQILGQKVEFLVSFYNNEISEKSEIFDDQFSVERPDGSNFTLKIRSTKLEDSAMYFCASSARLTDTQYFGPGTRLTVL.

The chain combines TRBV7-2 with TRBJ2-5; tentatively, D is TRBD2 (5 bases). CDR1 is SGHTA and CDR2 is FQGNSA in the germline V gene. Between the trimmed V and J ends, which lost 5 bases and 2 bases, there was a span of 9 bases. This CDR3 has 13 residues. Written as DNA, the CDR3 is TGTGCCAGCAGCCCCCGACTACAAGAGACCCAGTACTTC. Translating it yields CASSPRLQETQYF.

The rearrangement joins TRBV6-6 to TRBJ1-6; 12 bases line up with TRBD1. Per germline, CDR1 MNHNY and CDR2 SVGAGI (reference sequence). Trimming removed 4 bases from V and 11 bases from J; junction bases left unmatched: 9. The CDR3 totals 16 residues. Written as DNA, the CDR3 is TGTGCCAGCAGTTCCGGGACAGGGGGCGCAGTAGCACCCCTCCACTTT. It specifies CASSSGTGGAVAPLHF.

V usage is TRBV5-1 and J usage is TRBJ1-2; possible D gene TRBD1, 6 bases. Between the trimmed V and J ends, which lost 1 base and 3 bases, there was a span of 13 bases. This CDR3 is 15 amino acids long. From germline, CDR1 is SGHRS and CDR2 YFSETQ. The CDR3 sequence is CASSLSFGGDYGYTF. CDR3 DNA sequence: TGCGCCAGCAGCTTGAGTTTTGGGGGCGACTATGGCTACACCTTC.

The chain has TRBV23-1 and TRBJ1-5; 9 bases agree with TRBD1. TRBV23-1 is assigned to the ORF class and has an uncertain function. Losses at the gene ends were 4 bases for V and 0 bases for J; bases not matched to a gene: 19. This CDR3 has 21 amino acids. The CDR3 DNA follows: TGCGCCAGCAGTCTAGCAATTTGGGACAGGGCGACACTGTGTAGCAATCAGCCCCAGCATTTT. It codes for CASSLAIWDRATLCSNQPQHF.

The chain has TRBV10-3 and TRBJ2-1; D may be TRBD2 (6 bases). V was cut by 6 bases and J by 7 bases, with 16 bases left in between. Germline-derived CDR1 and CDR2 are ENHRY and SYGVKD. The CDR3 consists of 14 residues. The CDR3 protein is CAIRQPGDGNEQFF. CDR3 nucleotide sequence: TGTGCCATCAGGCAACCGGGGGACGGGAATGAGCAGTTCTTC.

This chain uses TRBV5-1 with TRBJ2-3; a possible D gene is TRBD2 (6 bases). In germline, CDR1 is SGHRS, CDR2 YFSETQ. The V end lost 3 bases, the J end lost 3 bases, and 8 bases lay between the germline ends. The CDR3 loop spans 13 amino acids. CDR3 DNA sequence: TGCGCCAGCAGCTCACTAGCTACAGATACGCAGTATTTT. Residues: CASSSLATDTQYF.